This T cell receptor beta chain originates from a study of cytomegalovirus exposure and HLA in healthy donors. The wider study: Researchers previously reported finding fewer than 140 million unique TCR beta sequences from about 179 million T cells. Findings and caveats of the study: In vitro testing confirmed a few CMV-associated chains as specific for CMV antigens. Across all donors, roughly uniform sequencing depth was an assumption of the presence/absence analyses.

V gave up 8 bases and J gave up 5 bases; unmatched junction bases: 8. CDR3 length: 15 residues. CDR1 is MGHRA, CDR2 YSYEKL, per germline. The PCR had 60 Vbeta and 13 Jbeta primers. TCRdb's copy holds only in-frame clones and misses some; the assay was immunoSEQ multiplex PCR. The table shows hundreds of thousands of clones, with approximately 82% occurring only once. This clone was detected only a few times. What it recognizes is unknown. The V gene is TRBV4-1, the J gene TRBJ1-4, with TRBD1 matching over 10 bases. What was sequenced was PBMCs. This TCR was sampled from a woman in her forties in good health and CMV-seronegative. CDR3 loop: CASQRPGQGNEKLFF. For the CDR3, the DNA is TGCGCCAGCCAAAGACCGGGACAGGGGAATGAAAAACTGTTTTTT.